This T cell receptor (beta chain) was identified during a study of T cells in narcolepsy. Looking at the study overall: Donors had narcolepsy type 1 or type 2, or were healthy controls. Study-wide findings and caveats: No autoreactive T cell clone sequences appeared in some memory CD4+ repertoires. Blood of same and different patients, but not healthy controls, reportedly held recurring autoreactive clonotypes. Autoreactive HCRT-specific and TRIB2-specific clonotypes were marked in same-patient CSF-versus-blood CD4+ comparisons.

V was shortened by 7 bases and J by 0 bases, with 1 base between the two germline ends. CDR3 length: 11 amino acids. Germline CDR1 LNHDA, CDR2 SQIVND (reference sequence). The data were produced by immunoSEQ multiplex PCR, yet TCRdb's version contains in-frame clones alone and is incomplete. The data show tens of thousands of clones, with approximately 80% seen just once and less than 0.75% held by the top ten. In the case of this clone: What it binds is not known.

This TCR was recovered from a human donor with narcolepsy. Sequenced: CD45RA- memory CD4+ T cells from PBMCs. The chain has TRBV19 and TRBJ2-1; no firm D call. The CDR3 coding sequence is TGTGCCAGTACCTCCTACAATGAGCAGTTCTTC. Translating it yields CASTSYNEQFF.